A selection of T cell receptor beta chains follows, all from one sample in a study of T-cell reconstitution after alpha-beta-depleted transplantation in children. Each CDR3 protein is one row after TCRdb ran MiXCR on the PCR reads. In the table there are around 400,000 distinct CDR3 sequences, roughly 21% of which are singletons. The sample was PBMCs from the stem cell graft donor, taken from the stem cell graft. All receptors come from a human donor who donated a stem cell graft to a child with acute myeloid leukemia. CDR3s include the opening cysteine and the closing phenylalanine or tryptophan. A D gene is named only where the DNA matches it firmly. Clone sizes are given selectively: once, few, many, or a class where the clone is expanded.

clone size	J gene	V gene	D gene	CDR3 protein	CDR3 DNA
few	TRBJ2-3	TRBV25-1	TRBD2	CASSEYEGGSDTQYF	TGTGCCAGCAGTGAATACGAGGGAGGGTCAGATACGCAGTATTTT
few	TRBJ1-5	TRBV12-3/TRBV12-4	TRBD1	CASSYGTGLLQPQHF	TGTGCCAGCAGTTATGGGACAGGTCTTCTTCAGCCCCAGCATTTT
many	TRBJ2-7	TRBV20-1	TRBD2	CSASIGTSGRDEQYF	TGCAGTGCTAGTATAGGGACTAGCGGGAGAGACGAGCAGTACTTC
-	TRBJ1-1	TRBV11-3	-	CASSWGTNTEAFF	TGTGCCAGCAGCTGGGGCACGAACACTGAAGCTTTCTTT
few	TRBJ2-1	TRBV5-5	-	CASSLDWGPYNEQFF	TGTGCCAGCAGTTTGGACTGGGGCCCCTACAATGAGCAGTTCTTC
-	TRBJ2-2	TRBV28	-	CASSSWGRNTGELFF	TGTGCCAGCAGTTCCTGGGGAAGAAACACCGGGGAGCTGTTTTTT
few	TRBJ2-3	TRBV20-1	TRBD2	CSASGTSGASTDTQYF	TGCAGTGCTTCCGGGACTAGCGGCGCTAGCACAGATACGCAGTATTTT
few	TRBJ1-1	TRBV29-1	TRBD1	CSVGQAEAFF	TGCAGTGTGGGACAGGCTGAAGCTTTCTTT
many	TRBJ2-7	TRBV20-1	-	CSARDGGTYEQYF	TGCAGTGCTAGAGATGGGGGGACCTACGAGCAGTACTTC
few	TRBJ2-1	TRBV9	-	CASSVAPRAYNEQFF	TGTGCCAGCAGCGTAGCCCCCAGGGCCTACAATGAGCAGTTCTTC
few	TRBJ1-1	TRBV6-5	-	CASNRGVEAFF	TGTGCCAGCAATCGGGGAGTTGAAGCTTTCTTT
-	TRBJ2-3	TRBV24-1	TRBD1	CATQSGQGIDTQYF	TGTGCCACCCAGTCTGGACAGGGGATAGATACGCAGTATTTT
few	TRBJ2-2	TRBV28	-	CASSLGGRAGELFF	TGTGCCAGCAGTTTAGGGGGAAGGGCCGGGGAGCTGTTTTTT
few	TRBJ1-1	TRBV5-1	-	CASSFGRSTEAFF	TGCGCCAGCAGCTTCGGAAGATCCACTGAAGCTTTCTTT
few	TRBJ2-3	TRBV5-1	TRBD1	CASSPGQDTDTQYF	TGCGCCAGCAGCCCGGGACAGGACACAGATACGCAGTATTTT
few	TRBJ2-7	TRBV29-1	TRBD1	CSAGQFDYEQYF	TGCAGCGCGGGACAGTTTGACTACGAGCAGTACTTC
-	TRBJ2-3	TRBV4-1	TRBD2	CASSQGPGGRRRITDTQYF	TGCGCCAGCAGCCAAGGGCCTGGCGGGAGGCGACGAATCACAGATACGCAGTATTTT
few	TRBJ2-5	TRBV12-3/TRBV12-4	-	CASRPGTNQETQYF	TGTGCCAGCAGGCCTGGGACAAACCAAGAGACCCAGTACTTC
-	TRBJ1-5	TRBV25-1	-	CASSDGDGGGNQPQHF	TGTGCCAGCAGTGACGGCGACGGGGGGGGCAATCAGCCCCAGCATTTT
-	TRBJ2-1	TRBV20-1	TRBD2	CSASEETSGIEFF	TGCAGTGCTAGCGAGGAGACTAGCGGGATTGAGTTCTTC
-	TRBJ2-2	TRBV2	-	CASIVPDTGELFF	TGTGCCAGCATAGTCCCCGACACCGGGGAGCTGTTTTTT
few	TRBJ2-3	TRBV4-3	-	CASSQEGSLSTDTQYF	TGCGCCAGCAGCCAAGAGGGTAGCCTGAGCACAGATACGCAGTATTTT